This T cell receptor (beta chain) appears in the sequencing data of a study of T cell responses to AZD1222 COVID-19 vaccine. The study's findings and limits: Sampled repertoires all dated from after the peak T cell response. Unmutated variant regions are reportedly the target of nearly half of TCRs that are spike-specific. Among those given AZD1222, only 5 to 7 were seropositive at baseline.

Clones were read by immunoSEQ multiplex PCR, and TCRdb kept only the in-frame ones, dropping some. The top ten hold 5.4% of the sample, which has tens of thousands of clones, approximately 80% seen once. In germline, CDR1 is LGHNA, CDR2 YNFKEQ. This CDR3 has 16 amino acids. V was clipped by 1 base and J by 4 bases; unmatched bases: 5. A note on this clone: The antigen remains undetermined.

This rearrangement joins TRBV4-2 to TRBJ2-1; 9 bases are shared with TRBD1. Sequences were derived from peripheral blood, sampled on day 0 of AZD1222 vaccination. The TCR was taken from an adult in good health. This CDR3 is CASSQVPGQGYNEQFF. The DNA of the CDR3 is TGTGCCAGCAGCCAAGTTCCGGGACAGGGTTACAATGAGCAGTTCTTC.